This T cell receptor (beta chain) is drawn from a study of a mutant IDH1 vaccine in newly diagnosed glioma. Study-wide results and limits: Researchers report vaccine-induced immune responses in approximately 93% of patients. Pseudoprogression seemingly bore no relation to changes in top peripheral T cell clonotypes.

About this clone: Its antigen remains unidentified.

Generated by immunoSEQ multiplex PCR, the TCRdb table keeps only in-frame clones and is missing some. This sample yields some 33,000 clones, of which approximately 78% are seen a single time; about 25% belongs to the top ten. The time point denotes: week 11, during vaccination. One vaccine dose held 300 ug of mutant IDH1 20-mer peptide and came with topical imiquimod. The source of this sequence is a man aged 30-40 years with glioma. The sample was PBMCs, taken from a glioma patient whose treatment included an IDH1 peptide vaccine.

Here the CDR3 reads CASSDGRDTDTQYF. CDR3 DNA sequence: TGTGCCAGCAGTGACGGGCGGGACACAGATACGCAGTATTTT. The rearrangement links TRBV25-1 to TRBJ2-3; weak D call: TRBD2 (6 bases). CDR1 is MGHDK and CDR2 is SYGVNS in the germline V gene. CDR3 length: 14 amino acids. V lost 3 bases and J 2 bases, leaving 9 bases between the germline ends. The full variable domain, completed using reference TRBV25-1 and TRBJ2-3, is EADIYQTPRYLVIGTGKKITLECSQTMGHDKMYWYQQDPGMELHLIHYSYGVNSTEKGDLSSESTVSRIRTEHFPLTLESARPSHTSQYLCASSDGRDTDTQYFGPGTRLTVL.